The source of this T cell receptor beta chain is a study of T cell repertoires in cytomegalovirus infection (dated by TCRdb to about 2019). Study-level background: Because public TCR beta signatures pointed to carriage of CMV infection together with the matching HLA type, the HLA type of each donor mattered for the analysis. Study-wide conclusions, independent of this receptor: The ex vivo response was dominated by HLA-C-restricted CMV-specific TCR beta clonotypes, which also provided the single most frequent clonotype in two of eight donors. Carriers of CMV infection plus the relevant HLA type were discriminated by the cumulative frequency of public TCR beta family members in the study cohort and in an independent 352-donor cohort.

The junction shows trimming of 10 bases on V and 0 bases on J, and the gene matches do not reach 14 bases of it. The CDR3 runs 17 residues from the cysteine to the phenylalanine. Only the CDR3 portion is preserved as DNA: 51 bases, with reading frame beginning at the first base. CDR1 and CDR2 are read off the germline V gene (reference sequence) as LNHDA and SQIVND. In regard to this clonotype: The specificity of this receptor is unknown. Nothing much larger sits one base from this clone, and base qualities are not available.

Sequencing was carried out with an Illumina HiSeq 1500. TCRdb ran its own pipeline on the public reads, namely fastp trimming at Q25 and MiXCR clone calling, and kept in-frame beta chains. Each entry is one CDR3 protein sequence, shown with its most common DNA and genes. Across this sample there are approximately 500,000 distinct CDR3 sequences, with less than 30% seen only once. The leading ten clones occupy about 13% of the sample. The rearrangement joined TRBV19 to TRBJ2-3, with 9 junctional bases fitting TRBD2. Input material: PBMCs. This receptor was obtained from a human donor in good health (CMV status not recorded). Some clones in this sample may be carry-over from other donors' samples. The CDR3 sequence is CATVSGSIGTSTDTQYF. In nucleotides, the sequence is TGTGCCACCGTTAGCGGGAGTATCGGAACGAGCACAGATACGCAGTATTTT.